This T cell receptor beta chain was observed in a study of control samples from healthy donors and cancer patients. The protocol was immunoSEQ multiplex PCR, while the TCRdb copy is restricted to in-frame clones and leaves out a portion. The data hold around 95,000 clones, with more than 75% observed a single time. Germline assignment: CDR1 SGDLS and CDR2 YYNGEE. The CDR3 runs to 15 residues. The V segment lost 2 bases and the J segment 9 bases; nucleotides outside the gene matches: 11. This receptor was taken from a woman between 50 and 59 years old in good health. Sequences were obtained from blood. The rearrangement links TRBV9 to TRBJ2-5; 9 bases match TRBD2. In DNA form, the CDR3 reads TGTGCCAGCAGCGTGGAGGCGGGGGGGTCCGTGGCCCAGTACTTC. Translated: CASSVEAGGSVAQYF.